Shown below are 29 T cell receptor beta chains from a single sample sequenced in a study of T cell clones after liver transplantation. Clones were read by immunoSEQ multiplex PCR, and TCRdb kept only the in-frame ones, dropping some. The data show about 33,000 clones, with over 85% seen just once and roughly 26% held by the top ten. Here the sequenced sample was CD8+ T cells from blood, taken 12 months after liver transplant. The receptors come from a human patient who received a liver transplant. Certain T cells may be donor cells from the graft.

DNA of the CDR3: TGTGCCACCACCCCCAGGGGGCCGCCAGACCCTCGGTCGGGAAACTATGGCTACACCTTC. Translating gives CATTPRGPPDPRSGNYGYTF. The chain employs TRBV27 and TRBJ1-2, with 8 nucleotides matching TRBD1. Germline V lookup: CDR1 MNHEY, CDR2 SMNVEV (reference sequence). V lost 10 bases and J lost 2; bases outside the gene matches: 27. CDR3 length equals 20 residues.

The chain recombines TRBV15 with TRBJ2-3, with D unclear. V was pared by 1 base and J by 0 bases, with 11 bases between. The germline V gene encodes CDR1 LNHNV and CDR2 YYDKDF (reference sequence). The CDR3 runs to 16 residues. In DNA, the CDR3 is TGTGCCACCAGCAGAGTATCCCCTCTCAGCACAGATACGCAGTATTTT. It specifies CATSRVSPLSTDTQYF.

The chain carries TRBV14 and TRBJ2-2, with 8 bases identical to TRBD2. Per germline, CDR1 SGHDN and CDR2 FVKESK. Trimming removed 1 base from V and 5 bases from J; junction bases left unmatched: 6. This CDR3 has 16 residues. The CDR3 DNA reads TGTGCCAGCAGCCAAGTAGCGGGGCGCCGGACCGGGGAGCTGTTTTTT. Amino acid sequence: CASSQVAGRRTGELFF.

J is TRBJ1-1 and V is TRBV9; TRBD1 matches at 9 bases. In germline, CDR1 is SGDLS, CDR2 YYNGEE. CDR3 length: 16 amino acids. V was clipped by 0 bases and J by 3 bases; unmatched bases: 6. The CDR3 sequence is CASSVATGGEHTEAFF. CDR3 nucleotide sequence: TGTGCCAGCAGCGTAGCTACAGGGGGCGAGCACACTGAAGCTTTCTTT.

The chain combines TRBV7-9 with TRBJ1-6; TRBD1 matches at 7 bases. There are 17 residues in the CDR3. After removal of 4 bases from V and 7 bases from J, the junction contained 13 bases not matched to a gene. The germline gives CDR1 SEHNR, CDR2 FQNEAQ (reference sequence). This CDR3 is CASSSHDREGGNSPLHF. For the CDR3, the DNA is TGTGCCAGCAGCTCCCATGACAGGGAAGGCGGCAATTCACCCCTCCACTTT.

By its share, this clone is medium-sized. J is TRBJ2-7 and V is TRBV4-1; D not resolved. CDR1 is MGHRA and CDR2 is YSYEKL in the germline V gene. The ends were cut back, 0 bases at V and 3 bases at J, with 12 bases in the middle. The CDR3 loop spans 15 amino acids. Here the CDR3 DNA reads TGCGCCAGCAGCCAAGATCTTGCCCCAGGCTACGAGCAGTACTTC. It encodes CASSQDLAPGYEQYF.

The chain combines TRBV2 with TRBJ2-1; a possible D gene is TRBD1 (6 bases). This CDR3 has 10 amino acids. CDR1 SNHLY and CDR2 FYNNEI come from the germline V gene. V was shortened by 10 bases and J by 9 bases, with 10 bases between the two germline ends. CDR3 protein: CAMNRAEQFF. CDR3 in DNA: TGTGCCATGAACAGGGCTGAGCAGTTCTTC.

The gene calls are TRBV20-1 and TRBJ2-5; D is undetermined. The CDR3 is 10 residues long. Germline CDR1 reads DFQATT; CDR2 reads SNEGSKA (reference sequence). The V end lost 4 bases, the J end lost 5 bases, and 5 bases lay between the germline ends. CDR3 nucleotides: TGCAGTGCTAATAGGGAGACCCAGTACTTC. This encodes CSANRETQYF.

This clone was detected only a few times. The V call is TRBV6-4, the J call TRBJ2-7, with D perhaps matching TRBD2 (6 bases). CDR3 size: 13 residues. Trimming removed 7 bases at V and 4 bases at J, with 14 bases between. CDR1 and CDR2 (germline): MRHNA, SNTAGT. The CDR3 loop is CASKPGERYEQYF. The CDR3 DNA reads as TGTGCCAGCAAGCCGGGAGAAAGATACGAGCAGTACTTC.

The chain uses TRBV7-9 and TRBJ1-4; a weak D match, TRBD1 (5 bases). The CDR3 runs to 19 residues. Trimming removed 2 bases from V and 0 bases from J, with 19 bases in between. CDR1 SEHNR and CDR2 FQNEAQ come from the germline V gene (reference sequence). The CDR3 sequence: CASSLNRDWNLATNEKLFF. The CDR3 DNA is TGTGCCAGCAGCTTAAACCGGGACTGGAATCTTGCAACTAATGAAAAACTGTTTTTT.

The chain links TRBV28 to TRBJ2-5, with 10 bases matching TRBD1. The CDR3 covers 14 residues. V was clipped by 2 bases and J by 4 bases; unmatched bases: 1. Germline V gives CDR1 MDHEN, CDR2 SYDVKM. CDR3 sequence reads: CASSLRTGGETQYF. In DNA, the CDR3 is TGTGCCAGCAGTTTAAGGACAGGGGGAGAGACCCAGTACTTC.

The chain uses TRBV7-6 and TRBJ2-3; D unresolved. The germline gives CDR1 SGHVS, CDR2 FNYEAQ. The CDR3 spans 15 residues. V gave up 0 bases and J gave up 1 base, with 8 bases separating them. The CDR3 here is CASSLAGSRTDTQYF. In nucleotides, the CDR3 is TGTGCCAGCAGCTTAGCAGGGTCCCGCACAGATACGCAGTATTTT.

The gene calls are TRBV9 and TRBJ1-5; a weak D match, TRBD1 (5 bases). V was shortened by 0 bases and J by 6 bases, with 10 bases between the two germline ends. The CDR3 is 14 residues long. The germline V gene encodes CDR1 SGDLS and CDR2 YYNGEE. CDR3 sequence (DNA): TGTGCCAGCAGCGTAGCTGGAGGGACTCAGCCCCAGCATTTT. Translated, it gives CASSVAGGTQPQHF.

The CDR3 nucleotides read TGCGCCAGCAGCCCGACAGGGTCTGCAATTGAGCAGTTCTTC. Protein product: CASSPTGSAIEQFF. This sequence joins TRBV5-1 and TRBJ2-1; 7 positions match TRBD1. J was trimmed by 9 bases and V by 4 bases; bases with no gene match: 10. This CDR3 has 14 amino acids. Germline V gives CDR1 SGHRS, CDR2 YFSETQ.

J is TRBJ2-7 and V is TRBV29-1; TRBD1 agrees at 7 bases. The length of the CDR3 is 12 residues. Germline CDR1 reads SQVTM; CDR2 reads ANQGSEA. The V and J ends lost 6 bases and 3 bases, in that order; junction bases with no gene match: 5. Written as DNA, the CDR3 is TGCAGCGTAGTGACAGGGCGCTACGAGCAGTACTTC. It translates to CSVVTGRYEQYF.

The V call is TRBV20-1, the J call TRBJ2-7; D not resolved. This CDR3 has 11 amino acids. Trimming took off 2 bases at V and 4 bases at J, with 6 bases between the two ends. The germline gives CDR1 DFQATT, CDR2 SNEGSKA (reference sequence). CDR3 in DNA: TGCAGTGCTAGATCCGGATACGAGCAGTACTTC. It specifies CSARSGYEQYF.

V gene TRBV9 combines with J gene TRBJ2-1, with 7 bases identical to TRBD2. V was pared by 4 bases and J by 3 bases, with 13 bases of the junction left unmatched. Germline lookup yields CDR1 SGDLS and CDR2 YYNGEE. CDR3 length equals 17 residues. The CDR3 DNA reads as TGTGCCAGCAGCTATCCCGGGGGGTCTCATTTCTACAATGAGCAGTTCTTC. Amino acids: CASSYPGGSHFYNEQFF.

The genes are TRBV10-3 and TRBJ2-7, with D possibly matching TRBD2 (6 bases). The V end lost 3 bases, the J end lost 3 bases, and 15 bases lay between the germline ends. Germline V gives CDR1 ENHRY, CDR2 SYGVKD. The CDR3 sequence is 15 residues long. The CDR3 DNA is TGTGCCATCAGTGAAGGGCTGGGGGGAAACTACGAGCAGTACTTC. Translating gives CAISEGLGGNYEQYF.

This chain connects TRBV27 to TRBJ2-7, with no clear D. V was shortened by 1 base and J by 8 bases, with 12 bases between the two germline ends. The germline gives CDR1 MNHEY, CDR2 SMNVEV (reference sequence). The CDR3 is made up of 13 amino acids. The chain's CDR3 is CASSLLANEKQYF. CDR3 DNA sequence: TGTGCCAGCAGTTTATTAGCAAACGAGAAGCAGTACTTC.

The CDR3 coding sequence is TGTGCCAGCAGTTTGACAGGGGGCAATAACTATGGCTACACCTTC. Protein sequence: CASSLTGGNNYGYTF. This chain connects TRBV27 to TRBJ1-2; 10 nucleotides line up with TRBD1. This CDR3 has 15 amino acids. The germline V gene encodes CDR1 MNHEY and CDR2 SMNVEV (reference sequence). V was clipped by 3 bases and J by 1 base; unmatched bases: 2.

This chain connects TRBV15 to TRBJ2-4; 7 bases line up with TRBD1. CDR3 length: 18 residues. V trimming: 2 bases; J trimming: 2 bases; junction bases outside the gene matches: 12. Germline V gene sequence: CDR1 LNHNV, CDR2 YYDKDF (reference sequence). The DNA for the CDR3 is TGTGCCACCAGCAGAACTACAGGGGAAGGGCAAACCAAAAACATTCAGTACTTC. Its translation is CATSRTTGEGQTKNIQYF.

A remark on this clone: The identical CDR3 is also encoded by other nucleotide sequences in the sample. The genes are TRBV7-8 and TRBJ2-7, with D unresolved. This CDR3 spans 15 amino acids. V was cut by 1 base and J by 3 bases, with 13 bases left in between. Germline V gives CDR1 SGHVS, CDR2 FQNEAQ. The CDR3 region has the DNA TGTGCCAGCAGCTTAGGACAAGGACCGAGCTACGAGCAGTACTTC. Its translation is CASSLGQGPSYEQYF.

The J gene is TRBJ2-3, the V gene TRBV5-1; D is undetermined. Trimming cost V 0 bases and J 10 bases, with 15 bases left between them. The CDR3 loop spans 14 amino acids. Looked up from germline, CDR1 is SGHRS and CDR2 is YFSETQ. The CDR3 is CASSLVPRLNPQYF. The CDR3 coding sequence is TGCGCCAGCAGCTTGGTTCCACGTCTCAATCCGCAGTATTTT. Full variable domain (rest looked up from reference TRBV5-1 and TRBJ2-3): KAGVTQTPRYLIKTRGQQVTLSCSPISGHRSVSWYQQTPGQGLQFLFEYFSETQRNKGNFPGRFSGRQFSNSRSEMNVSTLELGDSALYLCASSLVPRLNPQYFGPGTRLTVL.

This chain connects TRBV2 to TRBJ2-5, with TRBD2 matching over 11 bases. Trimming cost V 0 bases and J 4 bases; bases outside gene matches: 19. Germline CDR1 and CDR2: SNHLY and FYNNEI. This CDR3 is built from 21 residues. The CDR3 nucleotides read TGTGCCAGCAGTGAAGCGGGGTTGAGTAGCGGGAGGGCCCGGTGGGGAGAGACCCAGTACTTC. It codes for CASSEAGLSSGRARWGETQYF.

This chain uses TRBV13 with TRBJ2-6; D is ambiguous. Germline V gene lookup returns CDR1 PRHDT and CDR2 FYEKMQ (reference sequence). The V end lost 2 bases, the J end lost 2 bases, and 13 bases lay between the germline ends. The CDR3 totals 17 residues. CDR3: CASSLNPVMTGANVLTF. The CDR3 DNA reads as TGTGCCAGCAGCTTAAACCCGGTCATGACTGGGGCCAACGTCCTGACTTTC.

The chain recombines TRBV7-8 with TRBJ2-1, with 8 bases lining up with TRBD2. Germline assignment: CDR1 SGHVS and CDR2 FQNEAQ. Trimming at V came to 4 bases and at J to 5 bases, leaving 10 bases not matched to a gene. The CDR3 has 16 amino acids. The chain's CDR3 is CASSWTTAGRDNEQFF. Written as DNA, the CDR3 is TGTGCCAGCAGCTGGACGACTGCCGGGAGGGACAATGAGCAGTTCTTC.

The genes are TRBV29-1 and TRBJ1-2; perhaps TRBD1 as D (5 bases). The CDR3 is made up of 15 amino acids. The germline gives CDR1 SQVTM, CDR2 ANQGSEA. V was clipped by 3 bases and J by 0 bases, with 14 bases between them. The CDR3 here is CSVDRTGKANYGYTF. The DNA for the CDR3 is TGCAGCGTTGATAGAACAGGAAAGGCTAACTATGGCTACACCTTC.

The chain couples TRBV28 to TRBJ1-2; maybe TRBD1 (5 bases). This CDR3 has 13 residues. V was trimmed by 3 bases and J by 8 bases, leaving 13 bases between them. The V gene's germline CDR1 is MDHEN and CDR2 SYDVKM. The CDR3 is CASSLSPRVGYTF. Here the CDR3 DNA reads TGTGCCAGCAGTTTGAGTCCCAGGGTCGGCTACACCTTC.

The rearrangement joins TRBV5-8 to TRBJ1-2; perhaps TRBD1 as D (6 bases). The CDR3 spans 17 residues. Germline values: CDR1 SGHTS, CDR2 YDEGEE. V was pared by 2 bases and J by 0 bases, with 17 bases between. DNA of the CDR3: TGTGCCAGCAGCTTTTTAGGAGGAGGACAGACTAACTATGGCTACACCTTC. This sequence encodes CASSFLGGGQTNYGYTF.